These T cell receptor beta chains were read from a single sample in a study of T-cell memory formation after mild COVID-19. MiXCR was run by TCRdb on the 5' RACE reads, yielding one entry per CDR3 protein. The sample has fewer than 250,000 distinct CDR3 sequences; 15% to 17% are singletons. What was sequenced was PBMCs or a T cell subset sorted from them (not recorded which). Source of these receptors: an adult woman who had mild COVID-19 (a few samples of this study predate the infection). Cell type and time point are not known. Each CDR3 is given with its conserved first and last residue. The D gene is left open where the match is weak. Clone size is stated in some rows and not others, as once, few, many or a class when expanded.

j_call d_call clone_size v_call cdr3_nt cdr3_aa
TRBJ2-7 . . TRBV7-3 TGTGCCAGCAGCTTACAGGGCGGTGGCTCCTACGAGCAGTACTTC CASSLQGGGSYEQYF
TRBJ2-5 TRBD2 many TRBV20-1 TGCAGTGCTTCCCCCACTAGCGGGCTAAAGACCCAGTACTTC CSASPTSGLKTQYF
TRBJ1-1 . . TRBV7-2 TGTGCCAGCAGCTTACTTGGTCCTAGTGAAGCTTTCTTT CASSLLGPSEAFF
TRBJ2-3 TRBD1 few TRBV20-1 TGCAGTGCTAGAGATCTAACAGGGGGGTCCCACACAGATACGCAGTATTTT CSARDLTGGSHTDTQYF
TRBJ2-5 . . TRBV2 TGTGCCGGCAGACAGGACTCGACCGAGACCCAGTACTTC CAGRQDSTETQYF
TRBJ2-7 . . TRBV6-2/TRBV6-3 TGTGCCAGCAGTTCCCGGGGGCGTCGCTACGAGCAGTACTTC CASSSRGRRYEQYF
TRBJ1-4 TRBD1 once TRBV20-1 TGCAGTGCTGGTAGAACAGGGGGCGGGGGTGAAAAACTGTTTTTT CSAGRTGGGGEKLFF
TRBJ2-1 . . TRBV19 TGTGCCAGTAGTATCACAACCACACGCCCCTACAATGAGCAGTTCTTC CASSITTTRPYNEQFF
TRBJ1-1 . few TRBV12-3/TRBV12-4 TGTGCCAGCAGAGGGCCGGATCGGGTTGAAGCTTTCTTT CASRGPDRVEAFF
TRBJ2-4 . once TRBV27 TGTGCCAGCAGTTTATCCACGGGGAAACGTTACGGTCGGTACTTC CASSLSTGKRYGRYF
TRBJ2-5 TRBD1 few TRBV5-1 TGCGCCAGCAGCTTGGGCTTTACAGGGGGCAGAGAGACCCAGTACTTC CASSLGFTGGRETQYF
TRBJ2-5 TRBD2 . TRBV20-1 TGCAGTGCTAGACCGACTAGCGGGAAGCAAGAGACCCAGTACTTC CSARPTSGKQETQYF
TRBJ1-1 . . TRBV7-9 TGTGCCAGCAGCCCGGAGGGGAACACTGAAGCTTTCTTT CASSPEGNTEAFF
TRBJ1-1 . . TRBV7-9 TGTGCCAGCAGCCCGGATTGGGGCCTGAACACTGAAGCTTTCTTT CASSPDWGLNTEAFF
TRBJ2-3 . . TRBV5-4 TGTGCCAGCAGCTTGGACGGATTAGCGGAGACAGATACGCAGTATTTT CASSLDGLAETDTQYF
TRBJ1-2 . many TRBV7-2 TGTGCCAGCAGCCCGGACGCTGGATCCCCAAACTATGGCTACACCTTC CASSPDAGSPNYGYTF
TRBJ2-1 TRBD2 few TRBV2 TGTGCCAGCCGGGGAGGGGACAATGAGCAGTTCTTC CASRGGDNEQFF
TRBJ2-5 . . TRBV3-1 TGTGCCAGCAGCTCATTCCGAGGAGAGACCCAGTACTTC CASSSFRGETQYF
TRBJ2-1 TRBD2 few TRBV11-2 TGTGCCAGCAGCTCACTAGCGGGGGATTACAATGAGCAGTTCTTC CASSSLAGDYNEQFF
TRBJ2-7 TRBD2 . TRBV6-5 TGTGCCAGCAGTATCAAAGCGGGGATAACCTACGAGCAGTACTTC CASSIKAGITYEQYF
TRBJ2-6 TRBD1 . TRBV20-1 TGCAGTGCTGGGGGACAGGGTTCTGGGGCCAACGTCCTGACTTTC CSAGGQGSGANVLTF
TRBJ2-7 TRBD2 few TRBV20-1 TGCAGTGCGACCGGGACTAGCGGGAGTAATGAGCAGTACTTC CSATGTSGSNEQYF
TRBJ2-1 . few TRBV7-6 TGTGCCAGCAGCTTAGTGACGGGGGTCAATGAGCAGTTCTTC CASSLVTGVNEQFF
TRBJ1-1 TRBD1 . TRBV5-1 TGCGCCAGCAGTCGCATTTACAGGGGGCGCGGGAGGATGAACACTGAAGCTTTCTTT CASSRIYRGRGRMNTEAFF
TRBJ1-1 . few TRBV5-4 TGTGCCAGCAGCTTGGAAAGGGGCCCCAACACTGAAGCTTTCTTT CASSLERGPNTEAFF
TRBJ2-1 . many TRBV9 TGTGCCAGCAATAGGGAGGCTATGAATGAGCAGTTCTTC CASNREAMNEQFF
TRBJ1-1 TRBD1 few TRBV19 TGTGCCAGTTCGACCGGGACAGGGGGCACTGAAGCTTTCTTT CASSTGTGGTEAFF
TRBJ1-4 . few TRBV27 TGTGCCAGCAGTTTGTCCATCTATGAAAAACTGTTTTTT CASSLSIYEKLFF
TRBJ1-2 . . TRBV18 TGTGCCAGCTCTACCCGGGAGACAACTACTTATGGCTACACCTTC CASSTRETTTYGYTF